Shown below are 19 T cell receptor beta chains from a single sample sequenced in a study of blood T cell repertoires in COVID-19 (dated by TCRdb to 2019 to 2021). The library was produced with the immunoSEQ multiplex PCR assay. Imported from immuneACCESS, the table was reduced by TCRdb to in-frame sequences with V and J called. These copies leave out some clones; in studies compared against another copy, an unresolved V gene accounts for under half, and the cause of the remainder is not known. The sample table records nearly 55,000 clones; about 86% of these occur just once. The top ten constitute about 12% of the sample. Sequenced: peripheral blood. The receptors come from a man aged 65-85 years with active COVID-19.

The chain uses TRBV5-6 and TRBJ1-2; 8 nucleotides line up with TRBD1. Trimming took 0 bases from V and 4 from J; bases not matched to a gene: 5. Germline V gives CDR1 SGHDT, CDR2 YYEEEE. This CDR3 spans 15 amino acids. Here the CDR3 reads CASSLGAGGAYGYTF. CDR3 bases: TGTGCCAGCAGCTTGGGCGCAGGGGGCGCCTATGGCTACACCTTC. Drawing the rest from reference TRBV5-6 and TRBJ1-2, the complete variable domain is DAGVTQSPTHLIKTRGQQVTLRCSPKSGHDTVSWYQQALGQGPQFIFQYYEEEERQRGNFPDRFSGHQFPNYSSELNVNALLLGDSALYLCASSLGAGGAYGYTFGSGTRLTVV.

The chain combines TRBV7-3 with TRBJ2-3; D perhaps matches TRBD2 (5 bases). Germline-derived CDR1 and CDR2 are SGHTA and FQGTGA. Trimming took 2 bases from V and 2 from J, leaving 14 bases between them. CDR3 size: 16 residues. The CDR3 sequence: CASSLGLSEVTDTQYF. DNA of the CDR3: TGTGCCAGCAGCTTAGGACTGTCGGAAGTCACAGATACGCAGTATTTT.

This rearrangement joins TRBV6-2 or TRBV6-3 to TRBJ2-7, with 7 bases aligning to TRBD2. The germline gives CDR1 MNHEY, CDR2 SVGEGT. The CDR3 is 14 residues long. The V segment lost 2 bases and the J segment 1 base; nucleotides outside the gene matches: 2. CDR3 nucleotide sequence: TGTGCCAGCAGTTACGGGGGGGTTTCCTACGAGCAGTACTTC. It codes for CASSYGGVSYEQYF.

The V and J genes are TRBV12-3 or TRBV12-4 and TRBJ2-7; 7 bases agree with TRBD1. Germline trimming cut 6 bases from V and 2 bases from J; bases unmatched to any gene: 4. The length of the CDR3 is 13 residues. The CDR3 nucleotides read TGTGCCAGCAGCCGGGACAGACCCTACGAGCAGTACTTC. This encodes CASSRDRPYEQYF.

The CDR3 region has the DNA TGCGCCAGCAGCTTGGTGGCAGTGGATGAGCAGTTCTTC. Residues: CASSLVAVDEQFF. V gene TRBV5-1 combines with J gene TRBJ2-1; D unclear. Germline V CDR1 and CDR2: SGHRS, YFSETQ. Trimming pared 0 bases from V and 8 bases from J, leaving 9 bases between. This CDR3 is built from 13 residues.

The J gene is TRBJ1-5, the V gene TRBV14; 8 nucleotides agree with TRBD1. Germline CDR1 reads SGHDN; CDR2 reads FVKESK. The CDR3 length is 15 residues. V was pared by 5 bases and J by 4 bases, with 7 bases of the junction left unmatched. The CDR3 here is CASSVGTGINQPQHF. CDR3 nucleotides: TGTGCCAGCAGCGTCGGGACAGGCATAAATCAGCCCCAGCATTTT. Using reference TRBV14 and TRBJ1-5 for the parts outside the CDR3, the full variable domain is EAGVTQFPSHSVIEKGQTVTLRCDPISGHDNLYWYRRVMGKEIKFLLHFVKESKQDESGMPNNRFLAERTGGTYSTLKVQPAELEDSGVYFCASSVGTGINQPQHFGDGTRLSIL.

This clone was seen just once. This chain connects TRBV19 to TRBJ1-4; 8 bases are a match to TRBD1. This CDR3 spans 15 amino acids. In germline, CDR1 is LNHDA, CDR2 SQIVND (reference sequence). Trimming cost V 4 bases and J 9 bases; bases outside gene matches: 10. Here the CDR3 reads CASSTQSTGGQKLFF. As DNA, the CDR3 is TGTGCCAGTAGTACTCAATCAACAGGGGGGCAAAAACTGTTTTTT.

The CDR3 region is CASSFSPSETQYF. The CDR3 DNA sequence: TGCGCCAGCAGCTTTAGCCCCTCAGAGACCCAGTACTTC. This chain connects TRBV5-1 to TRBJ2-5; unclear D gene. The CDR3 consists of 13 residues. V lost 2 bases and J lost 4, with 9 bases in between. From germline, CDR1 is SGHRS and CDR2 YFSETQ.

This chain connects TRBV7-2 to TRBJ1-2; TRBD1 matches 7 bases. The CDR3 runs 13 residues. V lost 5 bases to trimming and J lost 8 bases; unmatched junction nucleotides: 8. CDR1 and CDR2 (germline): SGHTA, FQGNSA. The CDR3 loop is CASSPDRVGGYTF. DNA of the CDR3: TGTGCCAGCAGCCCTGACAGGGTAGGGGGCTACACCTTC. Full variable domain (outside the CDR3, taken from reference TRBV7-2 and TRBJ1-2): GAGVSQSPSNKVTEKGKDVELRCDPISGHTALYWYRQSLGQGLEFLIYFQGNSAPDKSGLPSDRFSAERTGGSVSTLTIQRTQQEDSAVYLCASSPDRVGGYTFGSGTRLTVV.

The chain carries TRBV6-5 and TRBJ1-5; TRBD1 matches at 10 bases. The germline V gene encodes CDR1 MNHEY and CDR2 SVGAGI. Trimming cost V 6 bases and J 0 bases; bases outside gene matches: 2. The CDR3 extends over 15 amino acids. DNA of the CDR3: TGTGCCAGCAGAGGGGACAGGGGTAGCAATCAGCCCCAGCATTTT. Amino acid sequence: CASRGDRGSNQPQHF.

The J gene is TRBJ1-2, the V gene TRBV5-6; 8 nucleotides line up with TRBD1. Germline CDR1 SGHDT, CDR2 YYEEEE. V gave up 0 bases and J gave up 7 bases; unmatched junction bases: 17. This CDR3 is built from 18 residues. CDR3 in amino acids: CASSLGTGQGWEVVGYTF. The CDR3 DNA reads as TGTGCCAGCAGCTTGGGGACCGGACAGGGTTGGGAAGTAGTTGGCTACACCTTC.

This clone was seen a single time. V and J are TRBV2 and TRBJ2-1, with D possibly TRBD2 on 5 matching bases. This CDR3 is built from 16 residues. V was trimmed by 5 bases and J by 0 bases, leaving 14 bases between them. CDR1 and CDR2 (germline): SNHLY, FYNNEI. The DNA for the CDR3 is TGTGCCAGCAGTTCCGGACGGGAAAGCTCCTACAATGAGCAGTTCTTC. Protein product: CASSSGRESSYNEQFF.

This clone is a singleton in its sample. The chain is built from TRBV6-5 and TRBJ2-7, with no clear D. The CDR3 runs 11 residues. Germline V gene sequence: CDR1 MNHEY, CDR2 SVGAGI. The germline V and J ends were trimmed by 10 bases and 3 bases, with 10 bases remaining between them. CDR3 coding DNA: TGTGCCACCACAAGTCTCTACGAGCAGTACTTC. Translating it yields CATTSLYEQYF.

The rearrangement links TRBV19 to TRBJ2-5; a weak D match, TRBD2 (5 bases). This CDR3 region has 15 residues. Per germline, CDR1 LNHDA and CDR2 SQIVND (reference sequence). The V end lost 6 bases, the J end lost 5 bases, and 19 bases lay between the germline ends. In DNA, the CDR3 is TGTGCCAGTAGCCCCGTCCCCTATGGACTGGAGACCCAGTACTTC. Its protein is CASSPVPYGLETQYF. The full variable domain, with the rest looked up from reference TRBV19 and TRBJ2-5, is DGGITQSPKYLFRKEGQNVTLSCEQNLNHDAMYWYRQDPGQGLRLIYYSQIVNDFQKGDIAEGYSVSREKKESFPLTVTSAQKNPTAFYLCASSPVPYGLETQYFGPGTRLLVL.

The V and J genes are TRBV13 and TRBJ2-3; 9 bases agree with TRBD2. This CDR3 region has 14 residues. CDR1 and CDR2 from the germline V gene are PRHDT and FYEKMQ (reference sequence). Trimming cost V 6 bases and J 6 bases; bases outside gene matches: 7. Written as DNA, the CDR3 is TGTGCCAGCAGTCGCGGGGGGGGCCTGGATACGCAGTATTTT. Translating gives CASSRGGGLDTQYF.

The gene calls are TRBV9 and TRBJ2-6; 7 nucleotides agree with TRBD1. CDR3 length equals 16 residues. Germline CDR1 reads SGDLS; CDR2 reads YYNGEE. V lost 3 bases to trimming and J lost 4 bases; unmatched junction nucleotides: 7. In DNA, the CDR3 is TGTGCCAGCAGCGGAACGAGGGGGCTCGGGGCCAACGTCCTGACTTTC. Translating gives CASSGTRGLGANVLTF.

The chain links TRBV5-6 to TRBJ1-1; possible D gene TRBD1, 5 bases. This CDR3 has 15 amino acids. CDR1 SGHDT and CDR2 YYEEEE come from the germline V gene. V dropped 4 bases and J dropped 4 bases, with 17 bases sitting between them. The CDR3 loop reads CASSPRDWVSTEAFF. The CDR3, as DNA: TGTGCCAGCAGCCCACGGGACTGGGTATCCACTGAAGCTTTCTTT.

This clone was recorded a few times. CDR3 coding DNA: TGTGCCAGCAGTGCGGGGGGCTCCTACAATGAGCAGTTCTTC. This encodes CASSAGGSYNEQFF. The rearrangement links TRBV6-4 to TRBJ2-1; 7 bases align to TRBD2. The germline V gene encodes CDR1 MRHNA and CDR2 SNTAGT. V lost 4 bases to trimming and J lost 0 bases; unmatched junction nucleotides: 0. CDR3 length: 14 amino acids.

The chain uses TRBV5-1 and TRBJ2-5; TRBD1 is a possible D gene (6 bases). Germline V gives CDR1 SGHRS, CDR2 YFSETQ. Trimming left V 5 bases short and J 5 bases short, with 13 bases between. The CDR3 loop spans 13 amino acids. This CDR3 is CASRSGVEETQYF. The DNA of the CDR3 is TGCGCCAGCAGGTCAGGGGTGGAGGAGACCCAGTACTTC.